The 30 T cell receptor beta chains presented below share a single source sample, sequenced in a study of blood T cell repertoires in COVID-19. Some clones are missing from TCRdb's copy, which holds only in-frame ones; the method was immunoSEQ multiplex PCR. This sample carries about 210,000 clones, roughly four fifths of them seen once, and the ten largest clones take about an eighth. Sequenced input: peripheral blood. The origin of the receptors is a middle-aged woman with acute or convalescent COVID-19.

This clone was recorded only once. The J gene is TRBJ1-2, the V gene TRBV9, with D hard to call. The CDR3 runs 13 residues. CDR1 and CDR2 (germline): SGDLS, YYNGEE. V gave up 3 bases and J gave up 8 bases, with 14 bases separating them. The CDR3 DNA is TGTGCCAGCAGCGAAGGAAACTGGGCGGGCTACACCTTC. This translates into CASSEGNWAGYTF.

In this sample, this clone turned up once. The gene calls are TRBV7-6 and TRBJ2-3; 7 bases align to TRBD2. Unmatched junction bases numbered 10, after V lost 7 bases and J lost 3 bases. Germline V CDR1 and CDR2: SGHVS, FNYEAQ. The CDR3 has 15 residues. The DNA of the CDR3 is TGTGCCAGCACCCCAACTAGCGTAGGGACAGATACGCAGTATTTT. This encodes CASTPTSVGTDTQYF.

J is TRBJ1-5 and V is TRBV18; D might be TRBD1 (5 bases). The CDR3 is made up of 15 amino acids. The ends were cut back, 5 bases at V and 2 bases at J, with 13 bases in the middle. Germline-derived CDR1 and CDR2 are KGHSH and LQKENI. CDR3 sequence reads: CASSAGISGNQPQHF. CDR3 coding DNA: TGTGCCAGCTCAGCAGGGATTTCGGGCAATCAGCCCCAGCATTTT.

The chain uses TRBV6-6 and TRBJ1-1; 11 nucleotides agree with TRBD1. Trimming took 2 bases from V and 5 from J; bases not matched to a gene: 7. The CDR3 is 16 residues long. Germline CDR1 reads MNHNY; CDR2 reads SVGAGI (reference sequence). The CDR3 DNA reads TGTGCCAGCAGTTACACCCTGGGACAGGGGGAGACTGAAGCTTTCTTT. This translates into CASSYTLGQGETEAFF.

The rearrangement uses TRBV18 and TRBJ1-1; D perhaps matches TRBD1 (5 bases). From germline, CDR1 is KGHSH and CDR2 LQKENI. The V gene lost 2 bases and the J gene lost 1 base, with 8 bases spanning the gap. CDR3 size: 14 residues. The chain's CDR3 is CASSPSGQNTEAFF. CDR3 sequence (DNA): TGTGCCAGCTCACCATCCGGACAGAACACTGAAGCTTTCTTT. Supplemented by reference TRBV18 and TRBJ1-1, the full variable domain reads NAGVMQNPRHLVRRRGQEARLRCSPMKGHSHVYWYRQLPEEGLKFMVYLQKENIIDESGMPKERFSAEFPKEGPSILRIQQVVRGDSAAYFCASSPSGQNTEAFFGQGTRLTVV.

The chain carries TRBV21-1 and TRBJ2-7; the table's D gene call, TRBD2, was not cross checked with the DNA. TRBV21-1 is described as a pseudogene. The CDR3 is made up of 18 amino acids. The CDR3 here is CASSTQGTPGLASYEQYF. CDR3 bases: TGTGCCAGCAGCACCCAAGGCACCCCGGGACTAGCATCCTACGAGCAGTACTTC.

The V gene is TRBV4-1, the J gene TRBJ1-1, with no clear D. This CDR3 contains 14 residues. The germline gives CDR1 MGHRA, CDR2 YSYEKL. Trimming took 1 base from V and 2 from J, leaving 8 bases between them. CDR3 in DNA: TGCGCCAGCAGCCAAGTAGTTATCAACACTGAAGCTTTCTTT. It encodes CASSQVVINTEAFF.

This clone was observed many times. The chain has TRBV21-1 and TRBJ2-7; TRBD2 was called by the table and not checked on the DNA. TRBV21-1 is recorded as a pseudogene. The CDR3 extends over 16 amino acids. CDR3 protein: CASSTGGLHIPYEQYF. CDR3 DNA: TGTGCCAGCAGCACGGGAGGACTTCATATCCCCTACGAGCAGTACTTC.

The chain recombines TRBV4-1 with TRBJ1-5; D gene ambiguous. With 3 bases removed from V and 2 bases from J, the gap between germline ends came to 20 bases. In germline, CDR1 is MGHRA, CDR2 YSYEKL. This CDR3 comprises 18 residues. CDR3 region: CASSQRWREVSRNQPQHF. DNA of the CDR3: TGCGCCAGCAGCCAGAGGTGGAGAGAGGTATCCCGCAATCAGCCCCAGCATTTT.

The sample holds one count of this clone. Since no conserved phenylalanine or tryptophan closes the CDR3, a read error is the likely cause. It is unclear where the CDR3 begins or ends on the DNA, so no DNA is shown, and the CDR3 is as TCRdb lists it. The chain links TRBV27 to TRBJ1-2; TRBD1, the table's D call, lacks a check against the DNA. Germline V gene sequence: CDR1 MNHEY, CDR2 SMNVEV (reference sequence). The CDR3 length equals 11 residues, ends included. The CDR3 loop reads CASRKSDSLLS.

The chain carries TRBV10-3 and TRBJ2-1; no firm D call. The CDR3 runs to 16 residues. The V end was cut by 3 bases, the J end by 4 bases, with 16 bases between. CDR1 and CDR2 from the germline V gene are ENHRY and SYGVKD. CDR3 nucleotides: TGTGCCATCAGTGATCAATCTAGTTTGTCGTACAATGAGCAGTTCTTC. Translated: CAISDQSSLSYNEQFF.

The chain uses TRBV27 and TRBJ2-1; possibly TRBD1 for D (6 bases). CDR1 and CDR2 (germline): MNHEY, SMNVEV (reference sequence). Deletions cut 3 bases from V and 2 bases from J, with 8 bases between. CDR3 length: 14 amino acids. The CDR3 DNA sequence: TGTGCCAGCAGTTTCAGGGGACCCTACAATGAGCAGTTCTTC. As protein: CASSFRGPYNEQFF.

The V call is TRBV27, the J call TRBJ2-3; perhaps TRBD1 as D (7 bases). V gave up 5 bases and J gave up 1 base, with 16 bases separating them. The CDR3 is 16 amino acids. CDR1 MNHEY and CDR2 SMNVEV come from the germline V gene (reference sequence). In nucleotides, the CDR3 is TGTGCCAGCAGTCTCAATCCAGGGGGGCGCACAGATACGCAGTATTTT. The encoded protein is CASSLNPGGRTDTQYF.

This clone was seen just once. This chain connects TRBV27 to TRBJ2-2; 12 nucleotides line up with TRBD2. After removal of 3 bases from V and 4 bases from J, the junction contained 9 bases not matched to a gene. CDR1 is MNHEY and CDR2 is SMNVEV in the germline V gene (reference sequence). CDR3 length: 18 residues. CDR3 loop: CASSFTSGRWAVTGELFF. For the CDR3, the DNA is TGTGCCAGCAGTTTCACTAGCGGGAGGTGGGCCGTCACCGGGGAGCTGTTTTTT.

V and J are TRBV9 and TRBJ2-6; 8 bases line up with TRBD1. In germline, CDR1 is SGDLS, CDR2 YYNGEE. The J segment lost 1 base and the V segment lost 4 bases, leaving 10 bases of the junction unmatched. The CDR3 sequence is 18 residues long. In DNA form, the CDR3 reads TGTGCCAGCAGCCCACGAGGGACAGGACTATCTGGGGCCAACGTCCTGACTTTC. Its protein is CASSPRGTGLSGANVLTF.

V gene TRBV23-1 combines with J gene TRBJ2-7; possibly TRBD1 for D (6 bases). TRBV23-1 is filed as an ORF, its function uncertain. The CDR3 is made up of 14 amino acids. V shed 9 bases and J shed 1 base, with 16 bases lying between them. The CDR3 protein is CASSQGNRSYEQYF. CDR3 sequence (DNA): TGCGCCAGTTCTCAGGGGAACCGTTCCTACGAGCAGTACTTC.

The chain employs TRBV7-2 and TRBJ1-6; D is possibly TRBD1 (5 bases). This CDR3 is built from 12 residues. From germline, CDR1 is SGHTA and CDR2 FQGNSA. V lost 4 bases to trimming and J lost 16 bases, with 14 bases between them. The CDR3 DNA reads TGTGCCAGCAGCTCTTCTTCAGGGCTGCTCCACTTT. It specifies CASSSSSGLLHF.

This chain connects TRBV19 to TRBJ1-5, with D uncertain. The V end was cut by 1 base, the J end by 4 bases, with 8 bases between. The CDR3 spans 14 residues. The germline V gene has CDR1 LNHDA and CDR2 SQIVND (reference sequence). CDR3 in DNA: TGTGCCAGTAGTATAGCAGGTCCAAATCAGCCCCAGCATTTT. Translating it yields CASSIAGPNQPQHF.

The CDR3 loop is CASSLQAPKAFF. The CDR3 DNA reads TGTGCCAGCAGTTTACAGGCGCCTAAAGCTTTCTTT. The chain recombines TRBV12-3 or TRBV12-4 with TRBJ1-1; D gene unclear. Trimming shortened V by 2 bases and J by 9 bases, and 10 bases separated the two germline ends. The CDR3 is 12 amino acids.

The rearrangement joins TRBV19 to TRBJ2-5; 12 bases map to TRBD2. CDR1 and CDR2 (germline): LNHDA, SQIVND (reference sequence). The CDR3 is 15 amino acids. The ends lost 3 bases at V and 5 bases at J; junction bases unmatched: 4. This CDR3 is CASSIPSGGVETQYF. The CDR3 DNA is TGTGCCAGTAGTATCCCTAGCGGGGGGGTCGAGACCCAGTACTTC.

This clone was picked up a small number of times. This chain joins TRBV4-3 and TRBJ1-2; D gene ambiguous. Trimming cost V 0 bases and J 0 bases, with 8 bases left between them. The CDR3 totals 15 residues. CDR1 LGHNA and CDR2 YSLEER come from the germline V gene. The CDR3 loop is CASSQDYSSNYGYTF. The DNA of the CDR3 is TGCGCCAGCAGCCAAGATTACAGTTCTAACTATGGCTACACCTTC.

This clone was seen repeatedly, ten times or more. The chain links TRBV12-2 to TRBJ2-7; the D call TRBD2 from the table was never checked on the DNA. TRBV12-2 is given as a pseudogene. The CDR3 runs to 13 residues. The CDR3, as DNA: TGTGCAACCCCCGGACTAGGGTCCTACGAGCAGTACTTC. Its protein is CATPGLGSYEQYF.

The V gene is TRBV11-2, the J gene TRBJ1-6; 10 bases line up with TRBD1. This CDR3 is 15 amino acids long. J was trimmed by 12 bases and V by 5 bases; bases with no gene match: 10. Germline V gene lookup returns CDR1 SGHAT and CDR2 FQNNGV. CDR3 coding DNA: TGTGCCAGCAGCAACCGACAGGGGGCAGTAGGACCCCTCCACTTT. This translates into CASSNRQGAVGPLHF.

The chain is built from TRBV10-3 and TRBJ2-3; tentatively, D is TRBD2 (6 bases). The CDR3 length is 15 residues. Looked up from germline, CDR1 is ENHRY and CDR2 is SYGVKD. Trimming removed 6 bases from V and 0 bases from J, with 13 bases in between. The CDR3 here is CAIRALGGSTDTQYF. The CDR3, as DNA: TGTGCCATCAGGGCCCTTGGGGGGAGCACAGATACGCAGTATTTT.

V usage is TRBV27 and J usage is TRBJ2-3; no reliable D call. The CDR3 extends over 16 amino acids. Trimming removed 3 bases at V and 2 bases at J, with 15 bases between. CDR1 and CDR2 from the germline V gene are MNHEY and SMNVEV (reference sequence). CDR3 loop: CASSFRPLGLTDTQYF. CDR3 nucleotide sequence: TGTGCCAGCAGTTTTAGACCTCTGGGCCTCACAGATACGCAGTATTTT.

This rearrangement joins TRBV4-1 to TRBJ2-7; maybe TRBD1 (6 bases). CDR3 size: 17 residues. From germline, CDR1 is MGHRA and CDR2 YSYEKL. Trimming took 2 bases from V and 1 from J, leaving 18 bases between them. The CDR3 DNA is TGCGCCAGCAGCCAATTCATTGGACAGATGCCTTCCTACGAGCAGTACTTC. Amino acid sequence: CASSQFIGQMPSYEQYF.

The chain employs TRBV5-1 and TRBJ1-2, with D possibly matching TRBD1 (5 bases). Trimming pared 0 bases from V and 7 bases from J, leaving 16 bases between. Germline V gives CDR1 SGHRS, CDR2 YFSETQ. The CDR3 consists of 15 residues. The CDR3 region has the DNA TGCGCCAGCAGCTTGGGCCAGAGGGGAGGAGGTGGCTACACCTTC. It codes for CASSLGQRGGGGYTF.

The chain uses TRBV10-3 and TRBJ1-2; D may be TRBD1 (6 bases). There are 14 residues in the CDR3. Deletions cut 5 bases from V and 3 bases from J, with 13 bases between. Germline CDR1 is ENHRY and CDR2 is SYGVKD. DNA of the CDR3: TGTGCCATCAGTCCAAGGACAGACTACTATGGCTACACCTTC. It encodes CAISPRTDYYGYTF.

This rearrangement joins TRBV27 to TRBJ2-3, with TRBD2 matching over 7 bases. The CDR3 sequence is 15 residues long. The V segment lost 4 bases and the J segment 7 bases; nucleotides outside the gene matches: 11. Germline CDR1 and CDR2: MNHEY and SMNVEV (reference sequence). The CDR3 nucleotides read TGTGCCAGCAGTTCTTCTTGGGCGGGGGTGAATACGCAGTATTTT. Its protein is CASSSSWAGVNTQYF.

The gene calls are TRBV3-1 (or the pseudogene TRBV3-2) and TRBJ2-1; TRBD2 agrees at 11 bases. Per germline, CDR1 LGHDT and CDR2 YNNKEL (reference sequence). Trimming removed 1 base from V and 5 bases from J; junction bases left unmatched: 10. The length of the CDR3 is 18 residues. The CDR3 sequence is CASSQGPPLAGVHNEQFF. The CDR3 DNA follows: TGTGCCAGCAGCCAAGGTCCCCCACTAGCGGGGGTACACAATGAGCAGTTCTTC.